This T cell receptor beta chain was identified during a study of T cell responses to AZD1222 COVID-19 vaccine. Study-wide background: Recipients boosted at about 4 weeks or about 12 weeks are pooled.

With respect to this clone: Its cognate antigen is unknown.

The CDR3 is made up of 13 amino acids. Trimming took off 5 bases at V and 0 bases at J, with 8 bases between the two ends. From germline, CDR1 is MNHEY and CDR2 SMNVEV (reference sequence). Method: immunoSEQ multiplex PCR; TCRdb's copy keeps in-frame clones and lacks some. The sample records roughly 150,000 clones, about 91% being singletons. Study-level points and caveats: The breadth and depth of Spike-specific TCRs increased once two AZD1222 doses had been given. Among spike-specific TCRs, nearly half reportedly target unmutated variant regions.

The gene calls are TRBV27 and TRBJ2-7; the D is unclear. This clonotype was sampled from an adult in good health. Here the sequenced sample was peripheral blood, taken on day 0 of AZD1222 vaccination. In DNA form, the CDR3 reads TGTGCCAGCAGTAGGAGCGACTCCTACGAGCAGTACTTC. Amino acids: CASSRSDSYEQYF.